Below are 10 T cell receptor beta chains sequenced from a single sample in a study of blood T cell repertoires in COVID-19 (dated by TCRdb to 2018 to 2021). Receptor amplification or capture employed the immunoSEQ multiplex PCR assay. Not all clones reach the TCRdb copy of this immuneACCESS table, which keeps in-frame sequences only. Checked studies attribute under half of the gap to unresolved V genes and leave the rest unexplained. A total of some 250,000 clones appear in this sample, 87% of them only once. The top ten hold 6% to 9% of the sample. The sequencing input was peripheral blood. These receptors all come from a man between 60 and 75 years old who had recovered from COVID-19.

This clone was seen once. The chain links TRBV3-1 (or the pseudogene TRBV3-2) to TRBJ2-6; 10 bases line up with TRBD1. Germline loops: CDR1 LGHDT, CDR2 YNNKEL (reference sequence). The V segment lost 3 bases and the J segment 1 base; nucleotides outside the gene matches: 6. The CDR3 runs to 18 residues. CDR3 sequence (DNA): TGTGCCAGCAGCCAGACAGGGGGCGCGCCATCTGGGGCCAACGTCCTGACTTTC. Translating it yields CASSQTGGAPSGANVLTF.

The chain carries TRBV7-2 and TRBJ1-2; the D gene is possibly TRBD1 (5 bases). The CDR3 loop spans 13 amino acids. Germline CDR1 is SGHTA and CDR2 is FQGNSA. With 1 base removed from V and 8 bases from J, the gap between germline ends came to 11 bases. The CDR3 reads CASSLEPGFGYTF. The DNA for the CDR3 is TGTGCCAGCAGCTTAGAGCCAGGGTTCGGCTACACCTTC. The full variable domain, its missing parts supplied by reference TRBV7-2 and TRBJ1-2, is GAGVSQSPSNKVTEKGKDVELRCDPISGHTALYWYRQSLGQGLEFLIYFQGNSAPDKSGLPSDRFSAERTGGSVSTLTIQRTQQEDSAVYLCASSLEPGFGYTFGSGTRLTVV.

The chain joins TRBV19 to TRBJ1-5, with D maybe TRBD1 (6 bases). The germline V gene encodes CDR1 LNHDA and CDR2 SQIVND (reference sequence). The CDR3 has 16 residues. The V gene lost 3 bases and the J gene lost 2 bases, with 14 bases spanning the gap. CDR3 residues: CASSIGRAGGNQPQHF. In nucleotides, the CDR3 is TGTGCCAGTAGTATCGGAAGGGCAGGGGGCAATCAGCCCCAGCATTTT.

J is TRBJ2-7 and V is TRBV11-2; D is possibly TRBD2 (6 bases). The CDR3 runs 15 residues. CDR1 SGHAT and CDR2 FQNNGV come from the germline V gene. Trimming stripped 1 base from V and 2 bases from J, with 12 bases between. CDR3: CASSLGGTGPYEQYV. CDR3 DNA: TGTGCCAGCAGCTTAGGGGGGACTGGACCCTACGAGCAGTACGTC.

V is TRBV7-6 and J is TRBJ2-3; 9 nucleotides match TRBD2. Germline V gene data show CDR1 as SGHVS and CDR2 as FNYEAQ. CDR3 length: 17 residues. Trimming cost V 1 base and J 6 bases; bases outside gene matches: 11. CDR3 DNA sequence: TGTGCCAGCAGCTTAGTACGCGGGGGGGATGAACGGGATACGCAGTATTTT. Translation: CASSLVRGGDERDTQYF.

V gene TRBV3-1 (or the pseudogene TRBV3-2) combines with J gene TRBJ2-1; unclear D gene. This CDR3 region has 12 residues. From germline, CDR1 is LGHDT and CDR2 YNNKEL (reference sequence). V lost 5 bases and J 4 bases, leaving 6 bases between the germline ends. The DNA for the CDR3 is TGTGCCAGCAGCTCCCGGTACAATGAGCAGTTCTTC. Encoded protein: CASSSRYNEQFF.

The chain recombines TRBV28 with TRBJ1-2; 7 bases are shared with TRBD1. V shed 6 bases, J shed 2 bases, and the junction held 6 bases outside the gene matches. Germline lookup yields CDR1 MDHEN and CDR2 SYDVKM. The CDR3 totals 14 residues. The CDR3 reads CASRGTAPNYGYTF. The CDR3, as DNA: TGTGCCAGCAGGGGGACAGCCCCCAACTATGGCTACACCTTC.

This chain connects TRBV4-2 to TRBJ2-7; 9 bases map to TRBD1. The CDR3 spans 14 residues. With V trimmed by 5 bases and J by 11 bases, 13 bases remained unmatched. Per germline, CDR1 LGHNA and CDR2 YNFKEQ. The CDR3 here is CASSSPGQGFYKYF. For the CDR3, the DNA is TGTGCCAGCAGCTCTCCGGGACAGGGTTTTTATAAGTACTTC.

The rearrangement uses TRBV19 and TRBJ1-5; a possible D gene is TRBD1 (5 bases). Germline values: CDR1 LNHDA, CDR2 SQIVND (reference sequence). The CDR3 has 13 amino acids. V was cut by 1 base and J by 10 bases, with 11 bases left in between. The CDR3 protein is CASSIGSRVPQHF. CDR3 coding DNA: TGTGCCAGTAGTATAGGGAGCAGGGTACCCCAGCATTTT.

The V call is TRBV5-1, the J call TRBJ2-3; TRBD2 agrees at 7 bases. Germline trimming cut 4 bases from V and 3 bases from J; bases unmatched to any gene: 8. The CDR3 length is 15 residues. Germline V CDR1 and CDR2: SGHRS, YFSETQ. DNA of the CDR3: TGCGCCAGCAGCGCCCCCGGGACTAAAACAGATACGCAGTATTTT. Residues: CASSAPGTKTDTQYF.